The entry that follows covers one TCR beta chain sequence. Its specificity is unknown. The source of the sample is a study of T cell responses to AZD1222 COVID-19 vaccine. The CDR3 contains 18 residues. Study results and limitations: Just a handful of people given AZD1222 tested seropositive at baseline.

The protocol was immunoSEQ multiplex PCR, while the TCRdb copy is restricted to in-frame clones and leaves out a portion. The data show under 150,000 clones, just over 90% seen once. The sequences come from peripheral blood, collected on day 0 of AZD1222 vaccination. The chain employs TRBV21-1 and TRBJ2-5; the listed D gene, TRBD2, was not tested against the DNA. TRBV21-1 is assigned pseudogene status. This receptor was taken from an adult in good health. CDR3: CASSKFLAGGPQQETQYF. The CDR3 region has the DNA TGTGCCAGCAGCAAATTCCTAGCGGGGGGGCCTCAACAAGAGACCCAGTACTTC.